This T cell receptor (beta chain) was sequenced for a study of cytomegalovirus exposure and HLA in healthy donors. PCR used 60 Vbeta primers and 13 Jbeta primers. Data came from immunoSEQ multiplex PCR; TCRdb stores just in-frame clones and leaves some out. The table has approximately 39,000 clones, over 60% seen once. Study-level results: The study carried out a later analysis of TCR beta sequences. It associated some 17,000 of them with specific HLA alleles at a false discovery rate of 0.05. While the bulk of TCR sequences proved rare, some public TCRs turned up in many donors.

Only a few counts were recorded for this clone. Its target is not known. The CDR3 is 14 amino acids. The germline gives CDR1 SGDLS, CDR2 YYNGEE. The V and J ends lost 3 bases and 5 bases, in that order; junction bases with no gene match: 6. The TCR comes from a man aged 25 to 45 in good health and CMV-seronegative. Source material: PBMCs. The rearrangement joins TRBV9 to TRBJ1-1; 8 nucleotides match TRBD1. The DNA for the CDR3 is TGTGCCAGCAGCGGCGACAGGGGACGGACTGAAGCTTTCTTT. Translation: CASSGDRGRTEAFF.